This TCR beta chain was captured by sequencing in a study of radiation and T cells in renal cell carcinoma (dated by TCRdb to the early 2020s). Some background on the complete study: A total of 50 to 60 samples underwent TCR beta sequencing, made up of some 26 tumors and around 27 peripheral blood samples. The final blood draw took place at 4 weeks after radiation, the same time as nephrectomy. In the approximately 53 samples combined, roughly 4.4 million unique CDR3 nucleotide sequences were found, encoding roughly 2,500,000 unique CDR3 amino acid sequences.

The paper as a whole reports these results and caveats: With a single-armed trial design, the study had no way to address how radiation dose or scheduling affects the TCR repertoire. Blood repertoire dynamics were not followed beyond 4 weeks after treatment. Because no pretreatment tumor biopsies were available, whether clonotypes were present in the tumor at baseline could not be determined. In blood, the top tumor clonotypes increased between baseline and 2 weeks post-radiation and then shrank by 4 weeks, which suggests that tumor-resident clones expanded only transiently.

TCR beta libraries were generated from genomic DNA with the immunoSEQ kit, following the manufacturer's recommendations. To prepare libraries, a first multiplex PCR with proprietary primers was run, followed by a second PCR that added unique barcodes, and a bead cleanup was done after each round. A kit-provided positive control reaction and a negative control reaction were included in every sample batch. The final libraries were assessed on an Agilent 4200 TapeStation D1000 ScreenTape, pooled by volume, and quantified by qPCR. Sequencing ran on an Illumina NextSeq500 with a MidOutput 150-cycle cartridge, using 156 Read1 and 15 Index1 cycles with kit custom primers. The pooled library was loaded at 0.75 to 1 pM, and around 18% PhiX control was spiked in. The authors' analysis ran thus. Vendor-processed data were analyzed in R, with a clonotype defined as all T cells sharing the same CDR3 nucleotide sequence. In the clone abundance analyses, frequencies were normalized to the 10,000 most abundant clones in each sample. Public T cell clones, which averaged fewer than five per sample, were excluded before analysis. A difference in abundance of at least 32-fold between compartments was used to define tumor-enriched and baseline blood-enriched clonotypes. A beta-binomial differential abundance model was used to identify clonotypes that expanded or contracted between blood time points. Tumor-blood repertoire similarity was measured with the Baroni-Urbani and Buser coefficient, and group comparisons used two-tailed Wilcoxon tests in R. TCRdb carries this immuneACCESS record with in-frame sequences only. Its versions omit some clonotypes, under half of them owing to an unresolved V gene in the studies checked, with the rest unexplained. V and J calls and clone size are given by that table; D and trimming were obtained from the DNA. This sample has around 77,000 clones in its table, and approximately 87% of those were observed once. Of the sample, around 2.5% falls within the top ten clones.

The meaning of the sample's time point label: blood 4 weeks post-SBRT, at nephrectomy. What the treatment or condition label conveys for this sample: 15 Gy SBRT to primary tumor, nephrectomy 4 weeks later. Samples came from a clinical trial, in which primary renal cell carcinomas received 15 Gy stereotactic body radiation therapy followed by nephrectomy 4 weeks later. Serial peripheral blood from radiation-treated patients was sampled at baseline, 2 weeks and 4 weeks after SBRT to track tumor-enriched clonotypes. All patients had renal cell carcinoma with clear cell pathology. The QIAamp DNA Blood Mini Kit (Qiagen) was used to prepare genomic DNA for TCR sequencing. Samples were included in the analyses only if all quality control checks were passed. Note on this clone: It lacks a known antigen. No per-base quality is available; no much larger clone lies one base away.

V gives up 3 bases and J gives up 2 bases, and the segment between their germline ends measures 9 bases. CDR1 SGHKS and CDR2 YYEKEE were looked up in the germline V gene (reference sequence). CDR3 length: 13 amino acids, cysteine to phenylalanine. Only the CDR3 region is kept as DNA, spanning 39 bases read in frame from base 1. This receptor was obtained from a woman in her sixties with renal cell carcinoma. Sequenced material: blood, taken from a patient whose treatment included radiotherapy and nephrectomy. The rearrangement joined TRBV5-5 to TRBJ2-7, with the D gene not confidently named. The bases are TGTGCCAGCAGCTCTGGATCTACCTACGAGCAGTACTTC. It translates to CASSSGSTYEQYF.